The table lists the clone carrying this T cell receptor (beta chain) with many counts. Its antigen is unknown. MiXCR, applied by TCRdb to the RACE reads, yields one record per CDR3 protein. Among roughly 380,000 distinct CDR3 sequences listed, 4.8% were seen once. Time point reported: patch test 1, 2 weeks after DPC sensitization. Treatment defined: therapeutic diphenylcyclopropenone sensitization with weekly scalp DPC. The entry originates in a study of human T cells and chemical hapten exposure. Germline CDR1 and CDR2: SGHDT and YYEEEE. Trimming removed 7 bases from V and 5 bases from J, with 18 bases in between. This CDR3 contains 14 residues. Points from the study as a whole: The study found expanded TCRs formed significantly more large CDR3 similarity clusters than controls.

Sequencing was performed on whole blood, taken in connection with sensitization to the hapten diphenylcyclopropenone (DPC). The rearrangement joins TRBV5-6 to TRBJ1-2, with a weak D call TRBD1 (6 bases). The receptor was isolated from a woman aged 50 to 60 with alopecia areata. Some clones in this sample may be carry-over from other donors' samples. The CDR3 loop reads CASAGTGFGYGYTF. In nucleotides, the CDR3 is TGTGCCAGCGCCGGCACAGGGTTCGGTTATGGCTACACCTTC. The variable domain in full, completed from reference TRBV5-6 and TRBJ1-2, reads DAGVTQSPTHLIKTRGQQVTLRCSPKSGHDTVSWYQQALGQGPQFIFQYYEEEERQRGNFPDRFSGHQFPNYSSELNVNALLLGDSALYLCASAGTGFGYGYTFGSGTRLTVV.